These 11 T cell receptor beta chains share one sample of origin, sequenced in a study of OX40 agonist ivuxolimab in advanced cancers. Assay used: immunoSEQ multiplex PCR; TCRdb lists only in-frame clones, some missing. The table has about 69,000 clones, roughly 89% seen once. The sequences come from CD4+ or CD8+ T cells sorted from blood, collected in a trial of the OX40 agonist ivuxolimab. All receptors derive from an adult with an advanced solid tumor such as melanoma, head and neck, liver or kidney cancer.

J is TRBJ2-3 and V is TRBV18; 12 nucleotides agree with TRBD2. In germline, CDR1 is KGHSH, CDR2 LQKENI. Trimming removed 5 bases from V and 0 bases from J; junction bases left unmatched: 3. There are 16 residues in the CDR3. CDR3 nucleotide sequence: TGTGCCAGCTCAAGAGGGACTAGCGGGAGCACAGATACGCAGTATTTT. Its translation: CASSRGTSGSTDTQYF.

The genes are TRBV7-2 and TRBJ2-7; TRBD2 matches at 12 bases. CDR3 size: 15 residues. CDR1 is SGHTA and CDR2 is FQGNSA in the germline V gene. The J segment lost 6 bases and the V segment lost 3 bases, leaving 6 bases of the junction unmatched. DNA of the CDR3: TGTGCCAGCAGCTTTAGACTAGCGGGAGACCCCGAGCAGTACTTC. Its protein is CASSFRLAGDPEQYF.

This sequence joins TRBV6-1 and TRBJ1-1; D not certain. The CDR3 has 14 amino acids. The V and J ends lost 2 bases and 5 bases respectively, with 12 bases between them. Germline V lookup: CDR1 MNHNS, CDR2 SASEGT. The CDR3 loop is CASSERAVETEAFF. CDR3 sequence (DNA): TGTGCCAGCAGTGAACGAGCGGTGGAGACTGAAGCTTTCTTT.

This clone was found a few times. The rearrangement links TRBV9 to TRBJ2-1; 10 nucleotides line up with TRBD2. Germline CDR1 reads SGDLS; CDR2 reads YYNGEE. The CDR3 totals 17 residues. With V trimmed by 0 bases and J by 8 bases, 11 bases remained unmatched. The CDR3 bases are TGTGCCAGCAGCGTAGGGACTAGCGGTCATAGGGGGGATGAGCAGTTCTTC. Translation: CASSVGTSGHRGDEQFF.

The chain couples TRBV11-3 to TRBJ1-1, with a weak D call TRBD1 (5 bases). Germline assignment: CDR1 SGHNT and CDR2 YENEEA. Trimming pared 6 bases from V and 12 bases from J, leaving 14 bases between. The CDR3 consists of 11 residues. CDR3 bases: TGTGCCAGCAGTAAGGGAGGGGATTCTTTCTTT. Residues: CASSKGGDSFF.

The J gene is TRBJ2-1, the V gene TRBV4-2; unclear D gene. CDR1 and CDR2 from the germline V gene are LGHNA and YNFKEQ. This CDR3 region has 12 residues. With 2 bases removed from V and 7 bases from J, the gap between germline ends came to 6 bases. The CDR3: CASSQLRNEQFF. The DNA of the CDR3 is TGTGCCAGCAGCCAACTTAGGAATGAGCAGTTCTTC.

This clone has just one count. This CDR3 reads CATSRVSGSNQPQHF. As DNA, the CDR3 is TGTGCCACCAGCAGAGTCTCAGGGAGCAATCAGCCCCAGCATTTT. The chain has TRBV15 and TRBJ1-5; TRBD1 might be the D (5 bases). The germline V gene encodes CDR1 LNHNV and CDR2 YYDKDF (reference sequence). The CDR3 is 15 residues long. V lost 1 base and J lost 1, with 8 bases in between.

V is TRBV28 and J is TRBJ2-1, with 10 bases matching TRBD1. V lost 6 bases and J lost 10; bases outside the gene matches: 6. CDR1 and CDR2 (germline): MDHEN, SYDVKM. The CDR3 has 13 residues. CDR3 nucleotides: TGTGCCAGCAGAAGACAGGGGGCAGGGGAGCAGTTCTTC. This codes for CASRRQGAGEQFF.

The gene calls are TRBV6-7 and TRBJ2-6, with 7 bases lining up with TRBD2. TRBV6-7 qualifies as an ORF whose function is uncertain. With V trimmed by 6 bases and J by 4 bases, 6 bases remained unmatched. CDR3 length equals 15 residues. The chain's CDR3 is CASRHAGDGANVLTF. The CDR3 nucleotides read TGTGCCAGCAGGCACGCGGGGGACGGGGCCAACGTCCTGACTTTC.

The V call is TRBV15, the J call TRBJ2-1, with TRBD2 matching over 10 bases. CDR1 and CDR2 (germline): LNHNV, YYDKDF (reference sequence). The CDR3 contains 16 residues. The V gene end was trimmed by 2 bases and the J gene end by 9 bases; junction bases not matched to a gene: 10. The CDR3 is CATSRSSGRVSGEQFF. The CDR3 DNA reads as TGTGCCACCAGCAGATCTAGCGGGAGAGTTTCGGGTGAGCAGTTCTTC.

In regard to this clone: The junction departs from the called germline gene at one end, perhaps through a read error. The chain couples TRBV4-3 to TRBJ2-7; 8 nucleotides agree with TRBD2. There are 15 residues in the CDR3. Germline CDR1 LGHNA, CDR2 YSLEER. DNA of the CDR3: TGCGCCAGCAGGCAAGACAGGAGCGGGGGTTACGAGCAGTACTTC. This gives the protein CASRQDRSGGYEQYF.